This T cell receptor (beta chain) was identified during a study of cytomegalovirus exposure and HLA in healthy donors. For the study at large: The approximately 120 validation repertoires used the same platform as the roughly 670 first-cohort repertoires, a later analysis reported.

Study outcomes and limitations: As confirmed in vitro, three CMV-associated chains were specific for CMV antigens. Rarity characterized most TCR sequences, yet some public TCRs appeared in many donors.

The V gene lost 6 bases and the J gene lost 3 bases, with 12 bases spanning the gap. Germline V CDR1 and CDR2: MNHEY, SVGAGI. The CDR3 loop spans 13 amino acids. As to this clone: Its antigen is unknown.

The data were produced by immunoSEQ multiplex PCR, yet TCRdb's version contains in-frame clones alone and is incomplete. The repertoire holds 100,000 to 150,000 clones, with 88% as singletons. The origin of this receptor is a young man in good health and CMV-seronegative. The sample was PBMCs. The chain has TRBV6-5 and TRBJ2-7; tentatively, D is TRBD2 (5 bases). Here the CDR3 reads CASRTGINYEQYF. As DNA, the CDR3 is TGTGCCAGCAGAACCGGGATTAACTACGAGCAGTACTTC.